These T cell receptor beta chains were read from a single sample in a study of Graves' ophthalmopathy and Graves' hyperthyroidism. TCRdb used MiXCR to reprocess the multiplex PCR reads, holding one entry per CDR3 protein. The profile shows hundreds of thousands of distinct CDR3 sequences, 21% of them singletons. Sequenced input: peripheral blood. These receptors all come from a woman aged 18-29 years with stable Graves' hyperthyroidism. Each CDR3 is given with its conserved first and last residue. The D gene is left open where the match is weak. The size entry is marked missing in some rows and otherwise reads once, few, many or a size class.

V gene,D gene,clone size,J gene,CDR3 protein,CDR3 DNA
TRBV7-2,TRBD1,many,TRBJ2-7,CASSLVVTGSEQYF,TGTGCCAGCAGCTTAGTCGTGACAGGGAGCGAGCAGTACTTC
TRBV12-3/TRBV12-4,TRBD2,.,TRBJ2-2,CASRPGTSGSGELFF,TGTGCCAGCAGACCCGGGACTAGCGGCTCCGGGGAGCTGTTTTTT
TRBV6-7,.,many,TRBJ2-7,CASSKNRDVYEQYF,TGTGCCAGCAGTAAGAACCGGGACGTCTACGAGCAGTACTTC
TRBV28,TRBD1,few,TRBJ1-5,CASRDRVYSNQPQHF,TGTGCCAGCCGGGACAGGGTCTATAGCAATCAGCCCCAGCATTTT
TRBV20-1,.,.,TRBJ2-5,CSATGRTDGGETQYF,TGCAGTGCTACGGGACGGACGGACGGCGGGGAGACCCAGTACTTC
TRBV29-1,.,few,TRBJ2-4,CSGTGAGYIKYF,TGCAGCGGAACAGGGGCGGGGTACATTAAGTACTTC
TRBV5-1,.,.,TRBJ1-2,CASSLGPGPDSSYTF,TGCGCCAGCAGCTTGGGGCCAGGGCCGGACTCTAGCTACACCTTC
TRBV5-1,.,many,TRBJ1-1,CASSITEMNTEAFF,TGCGCCAGCAGCATTACGGAAATGAACACTGAAGCTTTCTTT
TRBV7-2,.,many,TRBJ1-2,CASTTAVHESYTF,TGTGCCAGCACGACTGCGGTCCACGAGAGCTACACCTTC
TRBV27,.,many,TRBJ2-7,CASTQGRNYEQYF,TGTGCCAGCACTCAGGGGCGAAACTACGAGCAGTACTTC
TRBV4-1,.,few,TRBJ2-5,CASSQEAEETQYF,TGCGCCAGCAGCCAAGAGGCAGAAGAGACCCAGTACTTC
TRBV5-1,.,.,TRBJ2-2,CASSLRGPSSPGELFF,TGCGCCAGCAGCTTGAGGGGCCCATCCTCCCCCGGGGAGCTGTTTTTT
TRBV6-5,.,many,TRBJ1-6,CASTLDRRSSYNSPLHF,TGTGCCAGCACTTTAGACCGTAGGAGCTCCTATAATTCACCCCTCCACTTT
TRBV19,.,.,TRBJ2-2,CASSPLGWGNTGELFF,TGTGCCAGTAGTCCCCTAGGCTGGGGGAACACCGGGGAGCTGTTTTTT
TRBV6-1,TRBD2,few,TRBJ2-3,CASSEDPPAGVADTQYF,TGTGCCAGCAGTGAAGATCCCCCAGCGGGAGTGGCAGATACGCAGTATTTT
TRBV11-3,TRBD2,many,TRBJ2-3,CASSSIAGSTDTQYF,TGTGCCAGCAGCAGCATAGCGGGAAGCACAGATACGCAGTATTTT
TRBV18,.,few,TRBJ1-3,CASSQDRSSGNTIYF,TGTGCCAGCTCCCAGGACAGAAGCTCTGGAAACACCATATATTTT
TRBV12-3/TRBV12-4,TRBD1,many,TRBJ1-1,CASTEGQFGTEAFF,TGTGCCAGCACCGAGGGACAGTTCGGTACTGAAGCTTTCTTT
TRBV15,TRBD2,many,TRBJ2-7,CATSTRTSGPYEQYF,TGTGCCACCAGCACCCGTACTAGCGGGCCCTACGAGCAGTACTTC
TRBV10-3,.,many,TRBJ2-7,CAISEVRVGEQYF,TGTGCCATCAGTGAGGTCAGGGTGGGCGAGCAGTACTTC
TRBV6-1,.,.,TRBJ1-1,CASTDYSPPKSIVF,TGTGCTAGCACTGACTACTCCCCCCCTAAATCCATAGTCTTT
TRBV20-1,.,.,TRBJ1-5,CSARDWNSNQPQHF,TGCAGTGCTAGAGATTGGAATAGCAATCAGCCCCAGCATTTT
TRBV15,.,many,TRBJ2-7,CATSFGYEQYF,TGTGCCACCAGTTTTGGCTACGAGCAGTACTTC
TRBV2,.,.,TRBJ2-4,CASGGHGNIKYF,TGTGCCAGCGGGGGGCACGGAAACATTAAGTACTTC
TRBV12-3/TRBV12-4,TRBD2,once,TRBJ2-7,CASSHRGLAGSNDEQYF,TGTGCCAGCAGTCACCGCGGACTAGCGGGGAGCAACGACGAGCAGTACTTC
TRBV30,.,many,TRBJ2-7,CAWTLGQTYEQYF,TGTGCCTGGACTCTGGGACAAACCTACGAGCAGTACTTC
TRBV7-2,.,many,TRBJ1-1,CASSPWTANTEAFF,TGTGCCAGCAGCCCCTGGACAGCGAACACTGAAGCTTTCTTT
TRBV6-5,TRBD1,many,TRBJ2-2,CASSYGTGLITGELFF,TGTGCCAGCAGTTACGGGACAGGTCTTATCACCGGGGAGCTGTTTTTT
TRBV6-1,.,many,TRBJ1-2,CASSDWAAKRNYGYTF,TGTGCCAGCAGTGACTGGGCAGCTAAACGTAACTATGGCTACACCTTC
TRBV12-3/TRBV12-4,.,.,TRBJ2-7,CASSSSPSSYEQYF,TGTGCCAGCAGTTCATCTCCGTCCTCCTACGAGCAGTACTTC
TRBV11-2,.,.,TRBJ2-3,CASSTDRTSTDTQYF,TGTGCCAGCAGCACAGACAGGACTAGCACAGATACGCAGTATTTT
TRBV4-1,TRBD2,many,TRBJ2-7,CASSHPGGRLGEQYF,TGCGCCAGCAGCCACCCGGGGGGGCGGCTGGGCGAGCAGTACTTC
TRBV6-2/TRBV6-3,.,many,TRBJ1-5,CASSYRTGHGSNQPQHF,TGTGCCAGCAGTTATCGCACGGGACACGGCAGCAATCAGCCCCAGCATTTT
TRBV5-1,.,.,TRBJ2-7,CASSLAEGFWEQYF,TGCGCCAGCAGCTTGGCCGAGGGGTTCTGGGAGCAGTACTTC
TRBV18,.,many,TRBJ2-7,CASSPRRTASYEQYF,TGTGCCAGCTCACCTAGGCGGACGGCATCCTACGAGCAGTACTTC
TRBV6-6,.,many,TRBJ1-1,CASRRQVNTEAFF,TGTGCCAGCAGGAGACAGGTGAACACTGAAGCTTTCTTT
TRBV11-2,TRBD2,many,TRBJ2-5,CVSSLAGQGGETQYF,TGTGTCAGCAGCTTAGCGGGTCAGGGCGGCGAGACCCAGTACTTC
TRBV12-3/TRBV12-4,TRBD2,many,TRBJ2-7,CASRPTTSGVDEQYF,TGTGCCAGCAGACCGACCACTAGCGGGGTGGACGAGCAGTACTTC
TRBV2,.,many,TRBJ2-4,CASRSLAKNIQYF,TGTGCCAGCAGGAGTTTAGCCAAAAACATTCAGTACTTC
TRBV20-1,.,many,TRBJ1-2,CSARDVGVSTLGYTF,TGCAGTGCTAGAGATGTGGGTGTATCGACCCTTGGCTACACCTTC
TRBV6-1,TRBD1,many,TRBJ2-7,CASSPDRARTSEQYF,TGTGCCAGCAGTCCTGACAGGGCGAGGACCTCCGAGCAGTACTTC
TRBV10-3,.,few,TRBJ1-3,CAISPYRGKISGNTIYF,TGTGCCATCAGTCCCTATAGGGGGAAGATCTCTGGAAACACCATATATTTT
TRBV4-1,.,many,TRBJ2-7,CASSQAMILARYEQYF,TGCGCCAGCAGCCAAGCGATGATACTAGCCCGCTACGAGCAGTACTTC
TRBV6-4,TRBD1,many,TRBJ1-1,CAGGQLNTEAFF,TGTGCCGGGGGACAGTTGAACACTGAAGCTTTCTTT
TRBV20-1,TRBD1,many,TRBJ2-2,CSAEGGGSNTGELFF,TGCAGTGCAGAAGGGGGCGGGTCGAACACCGGGGAGCTGTTTTTT
TRBV20-1,.,many,TRBJ2-5,CSATGGGPTQETQYF,TGCAGTGCCACCGGAGGCGGCCCAACCCAAGAGACCCAGTACTTC
TRBV28,.,.,TRBJ2-7,CASSVIPGAGYEQYF,TGTGCCAGCAGTGTGATTCCGGGGGCTGGATACGAGCAGTACTTC
TRBV11-2,TRBD2,many,TRBJ2-5,CASSIRLAGGPGETQYF,TGTGCCAGCAGCATCCGACTAGCGGGAGGGCCGGGAGAGACCCAGTACTTC
TRBV11-2,TRBD1,many,TRBJ2-2,CASSPGQATGELFF,TGTGCCAGCAGCCCGGGACAGGCGACCGGGGAGCTGTTTTTT
TRBV27,.,many,TRBJ1-5,CASSLGPGTPDQPQHF,TGTGCCAGCAGTTTAGGGCCCGGGACACCTGACCAGCCCCAGCATTTT
TRBV12-3/TRBV12-4,.,.,TRBJ2-7,CASSDLTGYEQYF,TGTGCCAGCAGTGACCTGACGGGGTACGAGCAGTACTTC
TRBV2,.,many,TRBJ1-1,CASRLQGRGEAFF,TGTGCCAGCAGACTTCAGGGACGGGGTGAAGCTTTCTTT